Below, 27 T cell receptor beta chains from the same sample are listed, as sequenced in a study of cytotoxic CD8 clonotypes in ibrutinib-treated CLL. Measured with immunoSEQ multiplex PCR; TCRdb has only the in-frame clones, and not every one. The sample contains more than 200,000 clones, 79% of which appear only once. The input for sequencing was PBMCs, taken after 12 months of ibrutinib treatment. The receptors here all came from a human donor with chronic lymphocytic leukemia.

V is TRBV7-2 and J is TRBJ1-5, with D possibly being TRBD1 (6 bases). V lost 5 bases and J 6 bases, leaving 11 bases between the germline ends. This CDR3 is 13 amino acids long. CDR1 is SGHTA, CDR2 FQGNSA, per germline. The CDR3 loop is CASSPGTFQPQHF. The CDR3 coding sequence is TGTGCCAGCAGCCCCGGGACATTTCAGCCCCAGCATTTT.

V usage is TRBV19 and J usage is TRBJ2-7; no reliable D call. V was trimmed by 4 bases and J by 4 bases, leaving 14 bases between them. The CDR3 sequence is 14 residues long. Germline V gene sequence: CDR1 LNHDA, CDR2 SQIVND (reference sequence). The CDR3 DNA reads TGTGCCAGTAGTAGGTTTACAGACCAGTACGAGCAGTACTTC. Its protein is CASSRFTDQYEQYF.

The chain couples TRBV6-1 to TRBJ2-7; tentatively, D is TRBD1 or TRBD2 (5 bases each). The CDR3 has 13 residues. Germline V gene sequence: CDR1 MNHNS, CDR2 SASEGT. The ends were cut back, 7 bases at V and 5 bases at J, with 15 bases in the middle. The CDR3 region has the DNA TGTGCCAGCACAGGGACCGTGGCTGACGAGCAGTACTTC. This translates into CASTGTVADEQYF.

This clone turned up a few times. This chain links TRBV2 with TRBJ1-5, with D uncertain. Germline V gene data show CDR1 as SNHLY and CDR2 as FYNNEI. V shed 1 base and J shed 3 bases, with 1 base lying between them. This CDR3 has 12 residues. The CDR3 is CASSEVNQPQHF. The DNA for the CDR3 is TGTGCCAGCAGTGAAGTCAATCAGCCCCAGCATTTT.

This rearrangement joins TRBV5-5 to TRBJ1-6; D possibly corresponds to TRBD1 (6 bases). V lost 3 bases and J lost 6, with 19 bases in between. The CDR3 covers 17 residues. Germline V gives CDR1 SGHKS, CDR2 YYEKEE (reference sequence). The CDR3 reads CASSSHWDTLLNSPLHF. CDR3 sequence (DNA): TGTGCCAGCAGCTCCCACTGGGACACCCTTCTTAATTCACCCCTCCACTTT.

V gene TRBV4-1 combines with J gene TRBJ1-1; D is ambiguous. Germline CDR1 reads MGHRA; CDR2 reads YSYEKL. This CDR3 is 13 amino acids long. V was trimmed by 0 bases and J by 7 bases, leaving 9 bases between them. CDR3 region: CASSQEGRSEAFF. In DNA form, the CDR3 reads TGCGCCAGCAGCCAAGAGGGCCGCAGTGAAGCTTTCTTT.

The chain employs TRBV11-2 and TRBJ2-1, with TRBD1 as a possible D gene (6 bases). With 5 bases removed from V and 5 bases from J, the gap between germline ends came to 13 bases. This CDR3 is built from 14 residues. Germline loops: CDR1 SGHAT, CDR2 FQNNGV. Written as DNA, the CDR3 is TGTGCCAGCAGCACTGACAGGTTCGACAATGAGCAGTTCTTC. Its translation: CASSTDRFDNEQFF.

The chain uses TRBV7-3 and TRBJ2-1, with D tentatively TRBD1 (5 bases). CDR3 length: 14 amino acids. Trimming removed 3 bases from V and 3 bases from J, with 9 bases in between. In germline, CDR1 is SGHTA, CDR2 FQGTGA. This chain's CDR3 is CASSLGQLYNEQFF. The CDR3 DNA reads TGTGCCAGCAGCTTGGGGCAGCTCTACAATGAGCAGTTCTTC. The complete variable domain, with remaining parts taken from reference TRBV7-3 and TRBJ2-1, reads GAGVSQTPSNKVTEKGKYVELRCDPISGHTALYWYRQSLGQGPEFLIYFQGTGAADDSGLPNDRFFAVRPEGSVSTLKIQRTERGDSAVYLCASSLGQLYNEQFFGPGTRLTVL.

The chain carries TRBV7-8 and TRBJ2-7; tentatively, D is TRBD1 (5 bases). V dropped 8 bases and J dropped 1 base, with 15 bases sitting between them. The CDR3 loop spans 14 amino acids. Germline lookup yields CDR1 SGHVS and CDR2 FQNEAQ. The CDR3 DNA is TGTGCCAGCGCCGATATCGACAGTTCCTACGAGCAGTACTTC. Amino acids: CASADIDSSYEQYF.

The CDR3 coding sequence is TGTGCCAGCAGTACCAGGACAGGGTCCAACGAGCAGTACTTC. It encodes CASSTRTGSNEQYF. The chain combines TRBV6-6 with TRBJ2-7, with 8 nucleotides matching TRBD1. Per germline, CDR1 MNHNY and CDR2 SVGAGI (reference sequence). The CDR3 length is 14 residues. The trim removed 5 bases at V and 5 bases at J, leaving 8 bases unmatched.

V is TRBV19 and J is TRBJ1-1, with 7 bases identical to TRBD1. V lost 6 bases and J lost 1; bases outside the gene matches: 2. Germline CDR1 is LNHDA and CDR2 is SQIVND (reference sequence). The CDR3 extends over 13 amino acids. The CDR3 protein is CASRRTGNTEAFF. DNA for the CDR3: TGTGCCAGTAGAAGGACAGGGAACACTGAAGCTTTCTTT.

The V call is TRBV30, the J call TRBJ2-3; D uncertain. Germline CDR1 and CDR2: GTSNPN and SVGIG (reference sequence). The CDR3 spans 13 residues. The DNA of the CDR3 is TGTGCTGCCCAAGGGCCGGCGCCAGATACGCAGTATTTT. Protein product: CAAQGPAPDTQYF.

V is TRBV2 and J is TRBJ2-1; D perhaps matches TRBD2 (6 bases). From germline, CDR1 is SNHLY and CDR2 FYNNEI. The CDR3 runs 15 residues. V lost 5 bases and J 9 bases, leaving 20 bases between the germline ends. In nucleotides, the CDR3 is TGTGCCAGCAGTTTGGGGGACTCCCGGAGTGGTGAGCAGTTCTTC. Translated, it gives CASSLGDSRSGEQFF.

The chain carries TRBV6-1 and TRBJ2-3; maybe TRBD2 (5 bases). The CDR3 is 16 amino acids. Trimming pared 0 bases from V and 2 bases from J, leaving 12 bases between. The germline V gene encodes CDR1 MNHNS and CDR2 SASEGT. The CDR3 loop is CASSEALWRSTDTQYF. CDR3 coding DNA: TGTGCCAGCAGTGAAGCGCTTTGGAGGTCCACAGATACGCAGTATTTT.

The chain joins TRBV10-2 to TRBJ1-4; D ambiguous. V lost 7 bases and J lost 3, with 12 bases in between. The CDR3 has 14 residues. CDR1 WSHSY and CDR2 SAAADI come from the germline V gene. This chain's CDR3 is CASKEYIANEKLFF. The CDR3 DNA reads as TGCGCCAGCAAGGAATACATAGCTAATGAAAAACTGTTTTTT.

This clone was picked up many times. The chain is built from TRBV7-2 and TRBJ1-5; D remains ambiguous. The CDR3 is 13 amino acids. The V gene lost 4 bases and the J gene lost 4 bases, with 8 bases spanning the gap. In germline, CDR1 is SGHTA, CDR2 FQGNSA. DNA of the CDR3: TGTGCCAGCAGCTCCTGGGTTAATCAGCCCCAGCATTTT. Its translation is CASSSWVNQPQHF.

The chain joins TRBV29-1 to TRBJ1-2; 7 nucleotides agree with TRBD1. This CDR3 region has 14 residues. V gave up 1 base and J gave up 1 base; unmatched junction bases: 3. Germline CDR1 reads SQVTM; CDR2 reads ANQGSEA. The CDR3 region is CSVEATGDNYGYTF. CDR3 DNA: TGCAGCGTTGAAGCTACAGGGGATAACTATGGCTACACCTTC.

The chain uses TRBV5-6 and TRBJ2-2, with a tentative D call TRBD2 (6 bases). CDR1 is SGHDT and CDR2 is YYEEEE in the germline V gene. V dropped 4 bases and J dropped 7 bases, with 17 bases sitting between them. The CDR3 consists of 15 residues. The CDR3 loop is CASSRRGGWDGELFF. Written as DNA, the CDR3 is TGTGCCAGCAGCCGACGGGGAGGTTGGGACGGGGAGCTGTTTTTT.

The V and J genes are TRBV18 and TRBJ2-7; the match to TRBD1 covers 7 bases. Unmatched junction bases numbered 2, after V lost 3 bases and J lost 0 bases. CDR3 length equals 14 residues. The V gene's germline CDR1 is KGHSH and CDR2 LQKENI. This CDR3 reads CASSPGTASYEQYF. CDR3 sequence (DNA): TGTGCCAGCTCACCCGGGACAGCCTCCTACGAGCAGTACTTC.

The chain employs TRBV6-5 and TRBJ2-7; 9 positions agree with TRBD2. Looked up from germline, CDR1 is MNHEY and CDR2 is SVGAGI. This CDR3 has 14 amino acids. The ends lost 2 bases at V and 4 bases at J; junction bases unmatched: 3. CDR3 in amino acids: CASSYDAGGYEQYF. The CDR3 DNA reads as TGTGCCAGCAGTTACGATGCGGGAGGGTACGAGCAGTACTTC.

The chain couples TRBV5-1 to TRBJ2-3, with a possible D match to TRBD1 (6 bases). Germline V gene sequence: CDR1 SGHRS, CDR2 YFSETQ. Trimming pared 1 base from V and 4 bases from J, leaving 13 bases between. The CDR3 runs 15 residues. DNA for the CDR3: TGCGCCAGCAGCTTGCTCGATGGGGGCCCAGATACGCAGTATTTT. Protein product: CASSLLDGGPDTQYF.

The chain has TRBV25-1 and TRBJ1-2; TRBD1 matches 8 bases. This CDR3 is built from 15 residues. CDR1 is MGHDK, CDR2 SYGVNS, per germline. The V and J ends lost 0 bases and 7 bases, in that order; junction bases with no gene match: 7. The CDR3 sequence: CASSEYIQGAGGYTF. The CDR3 nucleotides are TGTGCCAGCAGTGAATATATCCAGGGGGCTGGTGGCTACACCTTC.

The CDR3 nucleotides read TGTGCCAGCAGCGTAGGGTCGGGAGGGTTTTATGAGCAGTTCTTC. This encodes CASSVGSGGFYEQFF. The V call is TRBV9, the J call TRBJ2-1; the match to TRBD2 covers 8 bases. The CDR3 is 15 residues long. V gave up 0 bases and J gave up 8 bases; unmatched junction bases: 7. Germline V gene data show CDR1 as SGDLS and CDR2 as YYNGEE.

This chain connects TRBV5-1 to TRBJ2-6; 7 bases agree with TRBD1. The CDR3 loop spans 16 amino acids. V was pared by 3 bases and J by 4 bases, with 7 bases of the junction left unmatched. The germline V gene encodes CDR1 SGHRS and CDR2 YFSETQ. CDR3 in amino acids: CASSWDRLSGANVLTF. The CDR3 bases are TGCGCCAGCAGCTGGGACAGATTATCGGGGGCCAACGTCCTGACTTTC.

The rearrangement uses TRBV2 and TRBJ1-2; TRBD1 matches 9 bases. Germline lookup yields CDR1 SNHLY and CDR2 FYNNEI. CDR3 length equals 16 residues. The trim removed 8 bases at V and 4 bases at J, leaving 14 bases unmatched. The CDR3: CASRPGTGRLGYGYTF. CDR3 in DNA: TGTGCCAGCCGACCGGGGACAGGGCGGCTCGGCTATGGCTACACCTTC.

The rearrangement uses TRBV4-1 and TRBJ2-7; 12 nucleotides match TRBD2. This CDR3 has 15 amino acids. Trimming cost V 3 bases and J 4 bases; bases outside gene matches: 4. Germline loops: CDR1 MGHRA, CDR2 YSYEKL. The CDR3 region is CASSHIGLAGYEQYF. CDR3 sequence (DNA): TGCGCCAGCAGCCACATAGGACTAGCGGGGTACGAGCAGTACTTC.

This clone was picked up a small number of times. The chain is built from TRBV11-2 and TRBJ2-7; 7 bases agree with TRBD1. Germline-derived CDR1 and CDR2 are SGHAT and FQNNGV. Trimming removed 0 bases from V and 2 bases from J; junction bases left unmatched: 4. The CDR3 spans 15 residues. The DNA of the CDR3 is TGTGCCAGCAGCTTAGAAACAGGGGCGGCCTACGAGCAGTACTTC. Its translation is CASSLETGAAYEQYF.